Listed below are T cell receptor beta chains from one sample, sequenced in a study of response to subunit inactivated influenza vaccine. TCRdb called the RT-PCR reads again in MiXCR, with one record for every CDR3 protein. The sample records under 800,000 distinct CDR3 sequences, about 15% being singletons. This specimen was PBMCs from blood, taken roughly 15 days before vaccination. The receptor source for this set is a man aged 50 to 59 who received an inactivated influenza vaccine. Both conserved end residues are part of each CDR3. A D gene is named only where the DNA matches it firmly. The size entry is marked missing in some rows and otherwise reads once, few, many or a size class.

j_gene	v_gene	abundance	d_gene	CDR3nt	CDR3aa
TRBJ2-1	TRBV20-1	many	TRBD1	TGCAGTGCTATTCCCCGACAGGGGGTCTCCTACAATGAGCAGTTCTTC	CSAIPRQGVSYNEQFF
TRBJ1-2	TRBV19	.	TRBD1	TGTGCCAGTAGTATTGGGACAGGGTTCGACTATGGCTACACCTTC	CASSIGTGFDYGYTF
TRBJ2-2	TRBV18	.	.	TGTGCCAGCTCACCACCCCTAGCCGTGAACACCGGGGAGCTGTTTTTT	CASSPPLAVNTGELFF
TRBJ2-5	TRBV4-1	.	.	TGCGCCAGCAGCCAAGATCTAAGCGGAGGCCTCCAAGAGACCCAGTACTTC	CASSQDLSGGLQETQYF
TRBJ2-3	TRBV20-1	few	TRBD2	TGCAGTGCTAGAGATAGGGCGGGAGGGCTGTACAGTACGCAGTATTTT	CSARDRAGGLYSTQYF
TRBJ2-2	TRBV6-5	.	TRBD2	TGTGCCAGCAGTTACGGCGGGAGGTTCGGCGGGGAGCTGTTTTTT	CASSYGGRFGGELFF
TRBJ2-7	TRBV12-3/TRBV12-4	few	.	TGTGCCAGCAGTTTAATTTCTGAATACTACGAGCAGTACTTC	CASSLISEYYEQYF
TRBJ2-6	TRBV4-2	.	TRBD1	TGTGCCAGCAGCCAAGAGGTGGACAGGGGTGGCGTCCTGACTTTC	CASSQEVDRGGVLTF
TRBJ2-7	TRBV28	few	.	TGTGCCAGCAGTTTATTATTGGGGGCCCAGGACTACGAGCAGTACTTC	CASSLLLGAQDYEQYF
TRBJ2-5	TRBV20-1	few	TRBD2	TGCAGCACCACTCACGGGGGGGTACAAGAGACCCAGTACTTC	CSTTHGGVQETQYF
TRBJ2-3	TRBV5-6	.	.	TGTGCCAGCAGCATGGGACCAAGCACAGATACGCAGTATTTT	CASSMGPSTDTQYF
TRBJ1-1	TRBV3-1	many	.	TGTGCCAGCAGCCAAGATTCAGGGGTCACCACTGAAGCTTTCTTT	CASSQDSGVTTEAFF
TRBJ1-2	TRBV7-2	.	.	TGTGCCAGCAGCTTAGGTGCAAGGAACTATGGCTACACCTTC	CASSLGARNYGYTF
TRBJ2-1	TRBV7-2	.	TRBD1	TGTGCCAGTGCTAGGGTTGAGGGGGCCAATGAGCAGTTCTTC	CASARVEGANEQFF
TRBJ2-3	TRBV5-1	few	TRBD2	TGCGCCAGCAGCTCGGGACTAGCGCAGCGTCGGAACACAGATACGCAGTATTTT	CASSSGLAQRRNTDTQYF
TRBJ1-6	TRBV6-1	few	TRBD1	TGTGCCAGCACCGGGACAGGGTATTCACCCCTCCACTTT	CASTGTGYSPLHF
TRBJ2-7	TRBV9	few	TRBD2	TGTGCCAGCAGCGAGGGTCTAGCGGGAGCTCCCTACGAGCAGTACTTC	CASSEGLAGAPYEQYF
TRBJ2-5	TRBV6-2/TRBV6-3	.	.	TGTGCCAGCAGTCGCGGACACTTCCAAGAGACCCAGTACTTC	CASSRGHFQETQYF
TRBJ1-1	TRBV20-1	.	.	TGCAGTGCTCGTAGGATTGAAGCTTTCTTT	CSARRIEAFF
TRBJ2-1	TRBV12-3/TRBV12-4	many	TRBD2	TGTGCCAGCACCGGTGGCGCTAGCGGAGTTGGGAATGAGCAGTTCTTC	CASTGGASGVGNEQFF
TRBJ1-5	TRBV30	.	TRBD1	TGTGCCTGGAGCCACGGACAGGTTCCACAGCCCCAGCATTTT	CAWSHGQVPQPQHF
TRBJ2-3	TRBV10-3	few	.	TGTGCCATCAGTGGGGTCCTGGGGATGAGCACAGATACGCAGTATTTT	CAISGVLGMSTDTQYF
TRBJ2-1	TRBV20-1	many	TRBD1	TGCAGTCCGAAGCGTGGGACAGGGGGTTGGGCCTACAATGAGCAGTTCTTC	CSPKRGTGGWAYNEQFF
TRBJ1-3	TRBV11-2	.	.	TGTGCCAGCAGCTTAGATAGACCTGGCTCTGGAAACACCATATATTTT	CASSLDRPGSGNTIYF